A single sample gave rise to the 9 T cell receptor beta chains below, sequenced in a study of vaccination and CD4 T cells after COVID-19. Which antigens these TCRs recognize remains unknown. Specified treatment: roughly 10-day PBMC culture with coronavirus spike peptide pools or control peptides (ViraFEST assay). The Oncomine TCR Beta short-read assay sequenced DNA from cultured CD4+ T cells. TCRdb analysed the PCR reads with MiXCR anew, one entry per CDR3 protein. The sample has some 12,000 distinct CDR3 sequences, less than 50% seen once. Sequencing was done on a sample of CD4+ T cells from blood, cultured in vitro. The receptors derive from a human donor who had recovered from COVID-19.

This clonotype has only a few counts. CDR3 sequence: CASSHGSGVSPLHF. Here the CDR3 DNA reads TGTGCCAGCAGCCACGGGTCAGGGGTTTCACCCCTCCACTTT. The V gene is TRBV7-6, the J gene TRBJ1-6, with D tentatively TRBD1 (6 bases). Trimming pared 5 bases from V and 9 bases from J, leaving 14 bases between. This CDR3 spans 14 amino acids. The germline gives CDR1 SGHVS, CDR2 FNYEAQ.

This clonotype has more than one count but fewer than ten. This chain links TRBV24-1 with TRBJ1-4; D is unclear. Germline V gives CDR1 KGHDR, CDR2 SFDVKD. Trimming cost V 3 bases and J 6 bases, with 7 bases left between them. CDR3 size: 13 residues. Here the CDR3 DNA reads TGTGCCACCAGTGATATAAGGGATGAAAAACTGTTTTTT. It translates to CATSDIRDEKLFF.

This rearrangement joins TRBV6-2 or TRBV6-3 to TRBJ1-1, with TRBD1 matching 8 bases. This CDR3 contains 17 residues. Germline-derived CDR1 and CDR2 are MNHEY and SVGEGT. V lost 2 bases, J lost 1 base, and 9 bases stayed unmatched. DNA for the CDR3: TGTGCCAGCAGTTACGGACAGGGAGATGGGTGGAACACTGAAGCTTTCTTT. It specifies CASSYGQGDGWNTEAFF.

V is TRBV5-1 and J is TRBJ2-7, with 7 bases fitting TRBD2. Germline-derived CDR1 and CDR2 are SGHRS and YFSETQ. There are 16 residues in the CDR3. J gave up 2 bases and V 4 bases, and 12 bases lay outside the gene matches. The chain's CDR3 is CASSAGGNLDTYEQYF. The CDR3 DNA sequence: TGCGCCAGCAGCGCCGGGGGGAACTTGGACACCTACGAGCAGTACTTC.

This clonotype was counted between two and nine times. This chain connects TRBV10-3 to TRBJ2-5; the D gene could be TRBD1 or TRBD2 (6 bases each). The V end lost 5 bases, the J end lost 1 base, and 11 bases lay between the germline ends. CDR1 and CDR2 from the germline V gene are ENHRY and SYGVKD. This CDR3 region has 14 residues. The CDR3 spells CAISPGGFQETQYF. Here the CDR3 DNA reads TGTGCCATCAGTCCCGGGGGCTTCCAAGAGACCCAGTACTTC.

The chain uses TRBV7-2 and TRBJ2-1; TRBD2 might be the D (5 bases). V dropped 2 bases and J dropped 6 bases, with 11 bases sitting between them. This CDR3 comprises 14 residues. From germline, CDR1 is SGHTA and CDR2 FQGNSA. Written as DNA, the CDR3 is TGTGCCAGCAGCTTATTAAACGCGGGCAATGAGCAGTTCTTC. It is translated as CASSLLNAGNEQFF.

J is TRBJ2-7 and V is TRBV6-2 or TRBV6-3, with no clear D. The CDR3 extends over 10 amino acids. V was trimmed by 2 bases and J by 10 bases, leaving 6 bases between them. Germline CDR1 MNHEY, CDR2 SVGEGT. This CDR3 is CASSYPPQYF. DNA for the CDR3: TGTGCCAGCAGTTACCCCCCACAGTACTTC.

This chain connects TRBV6-2 or TRBV6-3 to TRBJ1-5; D is perhaps TRBD1 (6 bases). Deletions cut 5 bases from V and 5 bases from J, with 16 bases between. The germline V gene encodes CDR1 MNHEY and CDR2 SVGEGT. The CDR3 spans 15 residues. The CDR3 DNA reads as TGTGCCAGCAGTCTGAACAGGGTGACTCATCAGCCCCAGCATTTT. This encodes CASSLNRVTHQPQHF.

This clonotype was detected only a few times. This chain's CDR3 is CSALNQGNTEAFF. Here the CDR3 DNA reads TGCAGTGCCCTGAATCAGGGAAACACTGAAGCTTTCTTT. This chain joins TRBV20-1 and TRBJ1-1, with D maybe TRBD1 (5 bases). Germline CDR1 is DFQATT and CDR2 is SNEGSKA (reference sequence). This CDR3 comprises 13 residues. Trimming pared 6 bases from V and 2 bases from J, leaving 13 bases between.